The rows below give T cell receptor beta chains drawn from one sample of a study of blood T cells in healthy people across ages. TCRdb redid the calling of the 5' RACE reads with MiXCR, one entry per CDR3 protein. Here the sample spans 600,000 or so distinct CDR3 sequences, roughly 30% being singletons. The sample consisted of blood. The receptors here all came from a woman aged 80 or older in good health. CDR3s include the opening cysteine and the closing phenylalanine or tryptophan. D genes are given only for firm matches. A clone size is listed for some rows: how often the clone was seen (once, few, many), or a class if it is expanded.

D gene,clone size,V gene,J gene,CDR3 protein,CDR3 DNA
TRBD2,many,TRBV9,TRBJ2-3,CASSVAGSLSGVPISTDTQYF,TGTGCCAGCAGCGTAGCTGGTAGCTTGAGCGGGGTCCCGATCAGCACAGATACGCAGTATTTT
.,.,TRBV28,TRBJ2-2,CASRLIGELFF,TGTGCCAGCAGGTTAATCGGGGAGCTGTTTTTT
.,many,TRBV6-6,TRBJ2-7,CASSYQAGQNYEQYF,TGTGCCAGCAGTTACCAAGCGGGACAGAACTACGAGCAGTACTTC
.,many,TRBV6-4,TRBJ2-4,CASSVEGDGNIQYF,TGTGCCAGCAGTGTTGAAGGGGATGGTAACATTCAGTACTTC
.,once,TRBV7-9,TRBJ1-5,CASSLSGGMSDQPQHF,TGTGCCAGCAGCTTGAGCGGGGGAATGTCGGATCAGCCCCAGCATTTT
.,.,TRBV11-3,TRBJ2-2,CASSLEGTLNTGELFF,TGTGCCAGCAGCTTAGAGGGGACACTGAACACCGGGGAGCTGTTTTTT
.,.,TRBV7-9,TRBJ1-5,CASSLAGGTGNQPQHF,TGTGCCAGCAGCTTAGCAGGGGGTACCGGCAATCAGCCCCAGCATTTT
.,many,TRBV7-2,TRBJ1-5,CASSFGWEQPQHF,TGTGCCAGCAGCTTCGGATGGGAGCAGCCCCAGCATTTT
.,.,TRBV9,TRBJ1-3,CASSVALLGNTIYF,TGTGCCAGCAGCGTAGCCCTTTTAGGAAACACCATATATTTT
.,many,TRBV14,TRBJ2-1,CASSQWTLETSKPDASYNEQFF,TGTGCCAGCAGCCAATGGACTCTGGAGACTTCCAAGCCCGACGCCTCCTACAATGAGCAGTTCTTC
TRBD1,.,TRBV12-3/TRBV12-4,TRBJ2-1,CANSFLVDRGLVNEQFF,TGTGCCAACAGTTTCTTAGTCGACAGGGGATTGGTCAATGAGCAGTTCTTC
TRBD1,.,TRBV2,TRBJ1-1,CASSPDRGEIAFF,TGTGCCAGCAGCCCAGACAGGGGGGAGATAGCTTTCTTT
.,.,TRBV20-1,TRBJ1-2,CSARTGPPNYGYTF,TGCAGTGCTAGAACAGGGCCCCCTAACTATGGCTACACCTTC
TRBD1,.,TRBV20-1,TRBJ2-7,CSASVTGGAYEQYF,TGCAGTGCTTCAGTGACAGGGGGGGCCTACGAGCAGTACTTC
.,many,TRBV5-1,TRBJ2-1,CASSLPGAPQNEQFF,TGCGCCAGCAGCTTGCCGGGGGCCCCTCAAAATGAGCAGTTCTTC
.,many,TRBV7-7,TRBJ2-1,CASSLVSPGDEQFF,TGTGCCAGCAGCTTAGTTTCCCCGGGTGATGAGCAGTTCTTC
.,many,TRBV3-1,TRBJ2-7,CASSQGRRGRSSYEQYF,TGTGCCAGCAGCCAAGGACGGAGGGGACGGAGCTCCTACGAGCAGTACTTC
.,many,TRBV5-1,TRBJ1-5,CASSPEGVSNQPQHF,TGCGCCAGCAGCCCAGAGGGGGTTAGCAATCAGCCCCAGCATTTT
.,.,TRBV29-1,TRBJ2-4,CSVGAEGSKNIQYF,TGCAGCGTTGGGGCCGAGGGGTCCAAAAACATTCAGTACTTC
.,many,TRBV9,TRBJ2-5,CASSLPRATQYF,TGTGCCAGCAGCCTACCCCGGGCTACCCAGTACTTC
.,.,TRBV27,TRBJ2-7,CASSFRAGHIGYEQYF,TGTGCCAGCAGTTTTAGGGCGGGACATATCGGATACGAGCAGTACTTC
.,once,TRBV6-1,TRBJ2-3,CASSEPGEYTDTQYF,TGTGCCAGCAGTGAACCGGGCGAATACACAGATACGCAGTATTTT